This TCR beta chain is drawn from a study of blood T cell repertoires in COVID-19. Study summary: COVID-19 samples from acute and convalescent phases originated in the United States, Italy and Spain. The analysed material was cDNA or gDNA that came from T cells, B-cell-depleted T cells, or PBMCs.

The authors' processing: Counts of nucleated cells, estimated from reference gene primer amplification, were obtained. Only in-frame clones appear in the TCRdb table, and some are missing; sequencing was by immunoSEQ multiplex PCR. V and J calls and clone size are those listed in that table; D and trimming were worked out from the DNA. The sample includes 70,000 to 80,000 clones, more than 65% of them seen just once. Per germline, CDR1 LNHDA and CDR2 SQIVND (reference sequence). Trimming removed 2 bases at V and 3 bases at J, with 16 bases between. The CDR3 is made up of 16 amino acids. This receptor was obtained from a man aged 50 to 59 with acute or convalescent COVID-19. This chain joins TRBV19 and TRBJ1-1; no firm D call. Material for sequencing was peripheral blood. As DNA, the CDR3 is TGTGCCAGTAGTATACCCCAGACGCAGGCATACACTGAAGCTTTCTTT. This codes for CASSIPQTQAYTEAFF.